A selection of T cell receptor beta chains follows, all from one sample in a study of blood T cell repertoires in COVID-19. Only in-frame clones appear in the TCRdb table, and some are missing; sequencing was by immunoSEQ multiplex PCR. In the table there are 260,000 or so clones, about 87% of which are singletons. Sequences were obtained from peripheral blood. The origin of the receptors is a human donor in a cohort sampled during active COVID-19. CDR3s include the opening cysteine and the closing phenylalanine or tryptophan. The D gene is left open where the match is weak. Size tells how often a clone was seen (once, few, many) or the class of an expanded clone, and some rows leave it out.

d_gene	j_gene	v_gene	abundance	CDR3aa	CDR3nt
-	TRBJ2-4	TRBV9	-	CASSVDGWKNIQYF	TGTGCCAGCAGCGTAGACGGGTGGAAAAACATTCAGTACTTC
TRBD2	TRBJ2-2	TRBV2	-	CASRTSGEVTGELFF	TGTGCCAGCAGAACAAGCGGGGAAGTCACCGGGGAGCTGTTTTTT
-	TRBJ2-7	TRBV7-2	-	CASSETPYEQYF	TGTGCCAGCAGCGAGACACCGTACGAGCAGTACTTC
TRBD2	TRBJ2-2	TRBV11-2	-	CASRLTSGANTGELFF	TGTGCCAGCAGGCTCACTAGCGGGGCGAACACCGGGGAGCTGTTTTTT
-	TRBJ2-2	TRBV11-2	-	CASSHWLATGNTGELFF	TGTGCCAGCAGCCACTGGTTGGCTACGGGTAACACCGGGGAGCTGTTTTTT
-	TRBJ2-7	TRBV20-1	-	CSALVDEQYF	TGCAGTGCTTTGGTAGACGAGCAGTACTTC
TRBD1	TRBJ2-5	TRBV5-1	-	CASSLQQGQETQYF	TGCGCCAGCAGCTTGCAACAGGGGCAAGAGACCCAGTACTTC
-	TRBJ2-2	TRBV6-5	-	CASSLGWGDTGELFF	TGTGCCAGCAGTTTGGGGTGGGGGGACACCGGGGAGCTGTTTTTT
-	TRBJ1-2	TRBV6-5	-	CASRGDRYYGYTF	TGTGCCAGCAGGGGAGACAGGTATTATGGCTACACCTTC
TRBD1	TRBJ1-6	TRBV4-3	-	CASSQEWQGDSPLHF	TGCGCCAGCAGCCAAGAATGGCAGGGGGACTCACCCCTCCACTTT
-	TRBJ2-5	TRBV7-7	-	CASSPTGGRGETQYF	TGTGCTAGCAGCCCAACTGGGGGCCGTGGGGAGACCCAGTACTTC
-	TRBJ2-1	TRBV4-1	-	CASSQTPAAGVYNEQFF	TGCGCCAGCAGCCAAACCCCGGCGGCAGGGGTTTACAATGAGCAGTTCTTC
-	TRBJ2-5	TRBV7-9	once	CASSLVLDGPLETQYF	TGTGCCAGCAGCTTAGTACTAGACGGTCCCCTAGAGACCCAGTACTTC
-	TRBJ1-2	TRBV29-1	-	CSVGLAGNYGYTF	TGCAGCGTTGGTCTGGCAGGGAACTATGGCTACACCTTC
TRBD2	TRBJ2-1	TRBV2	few	CASTRWGGGLSYNEQFF	TGTGCCAGCACCCGATGGGGCGGGGGACTCTCCTACAATGAGCAGTTCTTC